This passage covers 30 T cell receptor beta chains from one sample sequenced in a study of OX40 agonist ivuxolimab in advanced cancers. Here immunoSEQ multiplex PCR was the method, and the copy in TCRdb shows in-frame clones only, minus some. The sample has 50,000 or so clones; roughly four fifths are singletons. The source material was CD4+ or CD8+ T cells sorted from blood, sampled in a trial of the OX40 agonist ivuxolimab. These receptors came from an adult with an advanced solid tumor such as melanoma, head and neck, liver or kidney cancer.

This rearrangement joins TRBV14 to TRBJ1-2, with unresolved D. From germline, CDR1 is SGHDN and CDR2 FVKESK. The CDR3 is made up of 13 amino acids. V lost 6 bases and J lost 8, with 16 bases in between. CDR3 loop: CASSRDIEDGYTF. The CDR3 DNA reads TGTGCCAGCAGTCGCGATATTGAGGACGGCTACACCTTC.

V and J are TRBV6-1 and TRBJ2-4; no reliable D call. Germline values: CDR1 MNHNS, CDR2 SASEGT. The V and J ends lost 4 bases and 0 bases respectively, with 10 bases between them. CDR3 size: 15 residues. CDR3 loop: CASSGTALAKNIQYF. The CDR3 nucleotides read TGTGCCAGCAGTGGGACGGCTCTAGCCAAAAACATTCAGTACTTC.

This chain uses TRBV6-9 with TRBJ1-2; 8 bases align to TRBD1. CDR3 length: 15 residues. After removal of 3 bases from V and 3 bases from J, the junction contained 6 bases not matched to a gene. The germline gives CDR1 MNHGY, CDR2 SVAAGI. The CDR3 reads CASSYRDRLHYGYTF. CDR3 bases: TGTGCCAGCAGTTACCGGGACAGGCTGCACTATGGCTACACCTTC.

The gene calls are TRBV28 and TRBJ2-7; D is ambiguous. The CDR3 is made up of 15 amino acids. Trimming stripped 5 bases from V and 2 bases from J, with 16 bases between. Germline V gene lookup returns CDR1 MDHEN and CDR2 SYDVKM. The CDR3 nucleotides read TGTGCCAGCAGTCCGACCGGGTCGTCTACCTACGAGCAGTACTTC. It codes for CASSPTGSSTYEQYF.

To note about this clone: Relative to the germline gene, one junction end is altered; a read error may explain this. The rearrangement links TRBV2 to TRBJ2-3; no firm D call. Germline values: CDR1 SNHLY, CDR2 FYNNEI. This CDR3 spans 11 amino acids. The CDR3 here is CATSDFYTQYF. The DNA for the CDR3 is TGTGCCACCAGTGATTTTTACACGCAGTATTTT.

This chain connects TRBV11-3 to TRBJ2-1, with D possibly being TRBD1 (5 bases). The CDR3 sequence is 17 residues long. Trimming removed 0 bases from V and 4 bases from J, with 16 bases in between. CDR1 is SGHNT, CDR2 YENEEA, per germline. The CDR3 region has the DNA TGTGCCAGCAGCTTAGATATGAACAGGCGCAGTTACAATGAGCAGTTCTTC. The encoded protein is CASSLDMNRRSYNEQFF. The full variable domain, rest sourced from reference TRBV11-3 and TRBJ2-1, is EAGVVQSPRYKIIEKKQPVAFWCNPISGHNTLYWYLQNLGQGPELLIRYENEEAVDDSQLPKDRFSAERLKGVDSTLKIQPAELGDSAVYLCASSLDMNRRSYNEQFFGPGTRLTVL.

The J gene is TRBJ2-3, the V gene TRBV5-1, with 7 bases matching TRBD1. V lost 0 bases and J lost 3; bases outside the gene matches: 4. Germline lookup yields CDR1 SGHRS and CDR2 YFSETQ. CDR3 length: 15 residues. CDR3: CASSLGATGTDTQYF. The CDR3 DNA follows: TGCGCCAGCAGCTTGGGTGCGACAGGGACAGATACGCAGTATTTT.

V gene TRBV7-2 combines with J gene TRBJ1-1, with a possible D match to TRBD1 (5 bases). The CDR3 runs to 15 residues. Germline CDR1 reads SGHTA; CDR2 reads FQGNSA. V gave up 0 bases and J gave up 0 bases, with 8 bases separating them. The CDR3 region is CASSLAGDMNTEAFF. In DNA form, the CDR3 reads TGTGCCAGCAGCTTAGCGGGGGATATGAACACTGAAGCTTTCTTT.

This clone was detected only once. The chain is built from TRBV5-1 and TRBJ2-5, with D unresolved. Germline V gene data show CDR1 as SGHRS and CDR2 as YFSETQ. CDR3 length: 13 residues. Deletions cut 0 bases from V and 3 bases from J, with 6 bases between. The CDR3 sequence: CASSLVIEETQYF. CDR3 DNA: TGCGCCAGCAGCTTGGTGATAGAAGAGACCCAGTACTTC.

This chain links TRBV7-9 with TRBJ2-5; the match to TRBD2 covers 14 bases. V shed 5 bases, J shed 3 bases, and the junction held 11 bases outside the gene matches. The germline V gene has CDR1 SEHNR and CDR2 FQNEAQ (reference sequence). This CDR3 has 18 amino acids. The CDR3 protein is CASSEIGLAGGLKETQYF. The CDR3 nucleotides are TGTGCCAGCAGCGAGATAGGACTAGCGGGGGGACTAAAAGAGACCCAGTACTTC.

CDR3 protein: CASSQAGGEGETQYF. The CDR3 DNA reads as TGTGCCAGCAGCCAAGCGGGGGGCGAGGGAGAGACCCAGTACTTC. This rearrangement joins TRBV7-3 to TRBJ2-5, with 9 nucleotides matching TRBD2. The CDR3 runs 15 residues. The V gene's germline CDR1 is SGHTA and CDR2 FQGTGA. J was trimmed by 4 bases and V by 5 bases; bases with no gene match: 8.

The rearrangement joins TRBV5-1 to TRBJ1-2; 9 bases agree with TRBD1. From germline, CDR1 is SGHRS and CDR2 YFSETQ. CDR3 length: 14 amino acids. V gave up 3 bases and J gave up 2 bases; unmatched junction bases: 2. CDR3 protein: CASSSTGGNYGYTF. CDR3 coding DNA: TGCGCCAGCAGCTCGACAGGGGGGAACTATGGCTACACCTTC. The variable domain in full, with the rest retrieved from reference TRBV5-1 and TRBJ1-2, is KAGVTQTPRYLIKTRGQQVTLSCSPISGHRSVSWYQQTPGQGLQFLFEYFSETQRNKGNFPGRFSGRQFSNSRSEMNVSTLELGDSALYLCASSSTGGNYGYTFGSGTRLTVV.

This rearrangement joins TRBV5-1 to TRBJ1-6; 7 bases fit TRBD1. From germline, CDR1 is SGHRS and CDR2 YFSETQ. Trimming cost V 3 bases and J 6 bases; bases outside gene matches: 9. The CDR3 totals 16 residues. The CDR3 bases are TGCGCCAGCAGCTCCGGACAGGACGGTCTTAATTCACCCCTCCACTTT. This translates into CASSSGQDGLNSPLHF.

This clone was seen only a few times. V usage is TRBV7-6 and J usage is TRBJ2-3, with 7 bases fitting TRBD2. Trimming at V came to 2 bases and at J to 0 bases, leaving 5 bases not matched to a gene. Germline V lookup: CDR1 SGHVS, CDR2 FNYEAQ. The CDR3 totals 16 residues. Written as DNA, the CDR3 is TGTGCCAGCAGCTTATATCCAGCGGGAAGCACAGATACGCAGTATTTT. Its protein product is CASSLYPAGSTDTQYF.

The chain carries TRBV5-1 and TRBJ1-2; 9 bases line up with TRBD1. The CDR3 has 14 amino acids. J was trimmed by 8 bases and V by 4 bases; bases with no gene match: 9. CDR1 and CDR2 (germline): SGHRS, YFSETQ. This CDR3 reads CASSAGQGAAGYTF. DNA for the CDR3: TGCGCCAGCAGCGCGGGACAGGGCGCGGCGGGCTACACCTTC.

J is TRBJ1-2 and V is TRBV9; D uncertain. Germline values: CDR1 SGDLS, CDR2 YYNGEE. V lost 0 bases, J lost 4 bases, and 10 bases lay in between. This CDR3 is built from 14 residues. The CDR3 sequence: CASSVEDWPYGYTF. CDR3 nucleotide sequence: TGTGCCAGCAGCGTAGAAGATTGGCCCTATGGCTACACCTTC.

The CDR3 is CASRRGGSTGELFF. The CDR3 coding sequence is TGTGCCAGCAGGCGCGGGGGTAGCACCGGGGAGCTGTTTTTT. This chain connects TRBV13 to TRBJ2-2, with 7 bases that match TRBD2. The CDR3 loop spans 14 amino acids. Per germline, CDR1 PRHDT and CDR2 FYEKMQ (reference sequence). V shed 6 bases, J shed 4 bases, and the junction held 5 bases outside the gene matches.

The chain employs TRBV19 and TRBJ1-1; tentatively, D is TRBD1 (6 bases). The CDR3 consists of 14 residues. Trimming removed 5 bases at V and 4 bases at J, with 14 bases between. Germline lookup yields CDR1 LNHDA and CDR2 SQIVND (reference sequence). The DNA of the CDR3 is TGTGCCAGTAGTGCAACAGGGAGGGGCACTGAAGCTTTCTTT. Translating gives CASSATGRGTEAFF.

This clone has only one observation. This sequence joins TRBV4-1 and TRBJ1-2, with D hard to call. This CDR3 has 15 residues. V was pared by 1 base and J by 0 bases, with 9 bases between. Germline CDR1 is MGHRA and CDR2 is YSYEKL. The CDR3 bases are TGCGCCAGCAGCCAAGTCCCCGGGACTAACTATGGCTACACCTTC. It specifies CASSQVPGTNYGYTF.

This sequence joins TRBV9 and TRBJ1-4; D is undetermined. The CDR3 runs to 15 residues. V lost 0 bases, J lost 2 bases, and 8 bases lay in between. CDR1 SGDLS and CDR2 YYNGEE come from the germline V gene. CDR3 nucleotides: TGTGCCAGCAGCGTAGCTATGCAGACTAATGAAAAACTGTTTTTT. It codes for CASSVAMQTNEKLFF.

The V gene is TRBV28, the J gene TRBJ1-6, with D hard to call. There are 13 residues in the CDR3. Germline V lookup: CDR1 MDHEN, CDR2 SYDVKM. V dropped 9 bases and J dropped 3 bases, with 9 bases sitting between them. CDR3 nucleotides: TGTGCCAGTACGGACTACTATAATTCACCCCTCCACTTT. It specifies CASTDYYNSPLHF.

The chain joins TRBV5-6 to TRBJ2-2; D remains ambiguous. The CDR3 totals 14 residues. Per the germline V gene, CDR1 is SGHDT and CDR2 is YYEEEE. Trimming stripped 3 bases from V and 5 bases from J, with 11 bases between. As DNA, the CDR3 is TGTGCCAGCAGCTCCCCCACAACAACCGGGGAGCTGTTTTTT. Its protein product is CASSSPTTTGELFF.

The CDR3 bases are TGTGCCAGCAACCCTTCAGGGGGTAAACCGGAAATTTGGTATGGCTACACCTTC. Protein product: CASNPSGGKPEIWYGYTF. The gene calls are TRBV28 and TRBJ1-2; 7 bases match TRBD1. CDR1 and CDR2 (germline): MDHEN, SYDVKM. Trimming removed 7 bases from V and 5 bases from J; junction bases left unmatched: 22. This CDR3 spans 18 amino acids.

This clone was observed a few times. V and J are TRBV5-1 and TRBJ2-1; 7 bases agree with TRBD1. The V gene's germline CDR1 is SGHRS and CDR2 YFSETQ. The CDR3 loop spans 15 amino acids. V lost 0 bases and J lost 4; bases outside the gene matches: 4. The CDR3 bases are TGCGCCAGCAGCTTGGGGGGACAGCCATACAATGAGCAGTTCTTC. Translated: CASSLGGQPYNEQFF.

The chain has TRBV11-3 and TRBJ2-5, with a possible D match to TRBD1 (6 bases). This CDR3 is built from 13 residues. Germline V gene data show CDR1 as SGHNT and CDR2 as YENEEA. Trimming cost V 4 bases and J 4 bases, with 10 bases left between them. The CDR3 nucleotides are TGTGCCAGCAGCTCCCAGGGGTTAGAGACCCAGTACTTC. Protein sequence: CASSSQGLETQYF. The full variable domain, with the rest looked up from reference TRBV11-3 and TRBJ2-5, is EAGVVQSPRYKIIEKKQPVAFWCNPISGHNTLYWYLQNLGQGPELLIRYENEEAVDDSQLPKDRFSAERLKGVDSTLKIQPAELGDSAVYLCASSSQGLETQYFGPGTRLLVL.

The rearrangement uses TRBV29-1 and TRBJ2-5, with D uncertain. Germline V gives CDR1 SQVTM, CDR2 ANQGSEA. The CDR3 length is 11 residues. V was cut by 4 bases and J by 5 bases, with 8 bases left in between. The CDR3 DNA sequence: TGCAGCGTTGTAGTAGGGGAGACCCAGTACTTC. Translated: CSVVVGETQYF.

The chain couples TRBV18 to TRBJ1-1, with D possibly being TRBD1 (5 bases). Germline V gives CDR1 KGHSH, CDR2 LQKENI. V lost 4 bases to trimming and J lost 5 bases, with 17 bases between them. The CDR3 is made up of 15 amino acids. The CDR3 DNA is TGTGCCAGCTCACAAGAACGGAGTTGGGGGACTGAAGCTTTCTTT. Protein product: CASSQERSWGTEAFF. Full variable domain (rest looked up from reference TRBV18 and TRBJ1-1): NAGVMQNPRHLVRRRGQEARLRCSPMKGHSHVYWYRQLPEEGLKFMVYLQKENIIDESGMPKERFSAEFPKEGPSILRIQQVVRGDSAAYFCASSQERSWGTEAFFGQGTRLTVV.

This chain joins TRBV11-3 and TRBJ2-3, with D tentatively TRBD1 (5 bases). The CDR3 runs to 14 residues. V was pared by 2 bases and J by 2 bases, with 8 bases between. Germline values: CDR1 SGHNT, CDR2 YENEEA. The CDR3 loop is CASSLRGYTDTQYF. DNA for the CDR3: TGTGCCAGCAGCTTAAGGGGATACACAGATACGCAGTATTTT.

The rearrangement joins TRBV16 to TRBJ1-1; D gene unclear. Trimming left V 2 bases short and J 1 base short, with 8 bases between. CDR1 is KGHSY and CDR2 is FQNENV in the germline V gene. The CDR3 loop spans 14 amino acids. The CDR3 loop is CASSQLRTNTEAFF. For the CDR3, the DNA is TGTGCCAGCAGCCAACTCAGGACGAACACTGAAGCTTTCTTT.

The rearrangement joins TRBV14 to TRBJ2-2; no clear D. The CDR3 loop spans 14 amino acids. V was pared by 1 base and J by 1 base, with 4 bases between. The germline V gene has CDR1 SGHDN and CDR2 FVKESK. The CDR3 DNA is TGTGCCAGCAGCCAAGTGCGGAACACCGGGGAGCTGTTTTTT. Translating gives CASSQVRNTGELFF.